Below, 5 T cell receptor beta chains from the same sample are listed, as sequenced in a study of cytomegalovirus exposure and HLA in healthy donors. Primers included in the PCR were 60 Vbeta and 13 Jbeta primers. TCRdb's table, derived via immunoSEQ multiplex PCR, lists solely in-frame clones and lacks some. The sample has under 200,000 clones, around 74% seen once. The sample taken for sequencing was PBMCs. The receptors originated from a woman under 40 in good health and CMV-seronegative.

J is TRBJ2-1 and V is TRBV7-9; the D gene is possibly TRBD2 (6 bases). This CDR3 has 12 amino acids. The ends were cut back, 0 bases at V and 14 bases at J, with 11 bases in the middle. Germline values: CDR1 SEHNR, CDR2 FQNEAQ (reference sequence). CDR3 bases: TGTGCCAGCAGCTTAGCAAAGGGACTTGAGTTCTTC. It is translated as CASSLAKGLEFF. Full variable domain (outside the CDR3, taken from reference TRBV7-9 and TRBJ2-1): DTGVSQNPRHKITKRGQNVTFRCDPISEHNRLYWYRQTLGQGPEFLTYFQNEAQLEKSRLLSDRFSAERPKGSFSTLEIQRTEQGDSAMYLCASSLAKGLEFFGPGTRLTVL.

This clone has a count of ten or more. V usage is TRBV6-5 and J usage is TRBJ1-1; D not resolved. Germline CDR1 reads MNHEY; CDR2 reads SVGAGI. Trimming shortened V by 2 bases and J by 1 base, and 5 bases separated the two germline ends. This CDR3 is 13 amino acids long. CDR3 sequence: CASSYAGNTEAFF. CDR3 nucleotide sequence: TGTGCCAGCAGTTACGCAGGGAACACTGAAGCTTTCTTT.

V and J are TRBV6-5 and TRBJ2-7, with D possibly TRBD1 on 6 matching bases. The length of the CDR3 is 14 residues. V lost 6 bases, J lost 1 base, and 13 bases lay in between. From germline, CDR1 is MNHEY and CDR2 SVGAGI. CDR3 nucleotide sequence: TGTGCCAGCAGAGCACCCACAGGGTCCTACGAGCAGTACTTC. This sequence encodes CASRAPTGSYEQYF.

The rearrangement uses TRBV30 and TRBJ2-5; D gene uncertain. The J call may be mistaken, given a closer DNA end match to TRBJ2-7. The germline gives CDR1 GTSNPN, CDR2 SVGIG (reference sequence). The CDR3 has 13 amino acids. The CDR3 DNA is TGTGCCTGGAGTGTCCCCCCAACCTACGAGCAGTACTTC. Amino acid sequence: CAWSVPPTYEQYF.

This clone was counted between two and nine times. V is TRBV25-1 and J is TRBJ1-1, with TRBD1 identical over 7 bases. V lost 4 bases and J lost 3; bases outside the gene matches: 8. The CDR3 sequence is 15 residues long. CDR1 is MGHDK and CDR2 is SYGVNS in the germline V gene. The CDR3 DNA sequence: TGTGCCAGCAGTGCCTACAGGGGAGAGGACACTGAAGCTTTCTTT. As protein: CASSAYRGEDTEAFF. The whole variable domain, remainder taken from reference TRBV25-1 and TRBJ1-1, is EADIYQTPRYLVIGTGKKITLECSQTMGHDKMYWYQQDPGMELHLIHYSYGVNSTEKGDLSSESTVSRIRTEHFPLTLESARPSHTSQYLCASSAYRGEDTEAFFGQGTRLTVV.